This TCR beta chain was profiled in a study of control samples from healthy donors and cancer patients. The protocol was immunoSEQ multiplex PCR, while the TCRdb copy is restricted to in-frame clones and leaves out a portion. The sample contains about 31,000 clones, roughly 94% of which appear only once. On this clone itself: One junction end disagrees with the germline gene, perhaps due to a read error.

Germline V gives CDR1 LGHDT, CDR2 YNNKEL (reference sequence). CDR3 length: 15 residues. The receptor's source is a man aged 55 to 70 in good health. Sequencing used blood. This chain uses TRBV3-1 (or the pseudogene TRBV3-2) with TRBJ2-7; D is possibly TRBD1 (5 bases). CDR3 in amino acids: CASSPSQGRVYGQYF. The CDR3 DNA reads TGTGCCAGCAGCCCTTCCCAGGGTAGGGTCTACGGGCAGTACTTC.